This is a list of T cell receptor beta chains from one sample in a study of post-analysis software for immune sequencing data. TCRdb passed the PCR reads through MiXCR, listing each CDR3 protein once. The repertoire holds 350,000 to 500,000 distinct CDR3 sequences, with about 39% as singletons. The sequencing input was blood. These TCRs come from a girl aged 2-15 years with multiple sclerosis. Each CDR3 is given without its conserved first and last residue. The D gene is left open where the match is weak. The size field is filled for only some rows; it gives once, few, many or a size class.

CDR3 protein: ASKTGGTRFTSNNQPQH
clone size: -
J gene: TRBJ1-5
V gene: TRBV6-1
D gene: TRBD1

CDR3 protein: ASSVSRKDEQY
clone size: -
J gene: -
V gene: TRBV5-1
D gene: -

CDR3 protein: ASSGTTLNYGYT
clone size: -
J gene: TRBJ1-2
V gene: TRBV5-1
D gene: -

CDR3 protein: ATSRDTGVPYGYT
clone size: -
J gene: TRBJ1-2
V gene: TRBV15
D gene: -

CDR3 protein: SARGIEQY
clone size: few
J gene: TRBJ2-7
V gene: TRBV20-1
D gene: -

CDR3 protein: ASSASWDSRNEKLF
clone size: -
J gene: TRBJ1-4
V gene: TRBV25-1
D gene: TRBD1

CDR3 protein: ASSLVASGEFLETQY
clone size: few
J gene: TRBJ2-5
V gene: TRBV11-2
D gene: TRBD2

CDR3 protein: SAATVGGGQPQH
clone size: few
J gene: TRBJ1-5
V gene: TRBV20-1
D gene: -

CDR3 protein: ASSQDRAVGNQPQH
clone size: -
J gene: TRBJ1-5
V gene: TRBV4-3
D gene: -

CDR3 protein: ASSPLQGTRGETQY
clone size: many
J gene: TRBJ2-5
V gene: TRBV5-6
D gene: -

CDR3 protein: ASSFTWHTEAF
clone size: -
J gene: TRBJ1-1
V gene: TRBV5-1
D gene: -

CDR3 protein: ASSLGMGLTDTQY
clone size: -
J gene: TRBJ2-3
V gene: TRBV7-6
D gene: -

CDR3 protein: ASNLGPTGELF
clone size: -
J gene: TRBJ2-2
V gene: TRBV7-2
D gene: -

CDR3 protein: ASSFRLSTDTQY
clone size: few
J gene: TRBJ2-3
V gene: TRBV5-1
D gene: -

CDR3 protein: ATSERDSGYNEQF
clone size: few
J gene: TRBJ2-1
V gene: TRBV24-1
D gene: TRBD1

CDR3 protein: ATRAREGTSYEQY
clone size: -
J gene: TRBJ2-7
V gene: TRBV4-1
D gene: -